This T cell receptor beta chain stems from a study of lymphopenia after photon versus proton radiotherapy. Notes on the study in general: Authors raise, but do not show, better survival with proton therapy. Oligoclonal CD8+ Temra expansion after nadir drove photon patients' diversity drop.

This table comes from immunoSEQ multiplex PCR, and its TCRdb copy is limited to in-frame clones, with some not included. This sample has tens of thousands of clones, with about four fifths found just once. As to this clone: What it binds is unknown.

J was trimmed by 8 bases and V by 4 bases; bases with no gene match: 9. The germline V gene has CDR1 MNHNS and CDR2 SASEGT. This CDR3 is built from 16 residues. The V call is TRBV6-1, the J call TRBJ2-1; 12 positions match TRBD2. The material was peripheral blood, obtained from a patient treated with proton-based radiotherapy. The receptor was derived from a man aged 55 to 69 with pancreatic cancer. The CDR3 DNA sequence: TGTGCCAGCAGTGTCCTAGCGGGAGGGCCGGCGGATGAGCAGTTCTTC. This encodes CASSVLAGGPADEQFF.